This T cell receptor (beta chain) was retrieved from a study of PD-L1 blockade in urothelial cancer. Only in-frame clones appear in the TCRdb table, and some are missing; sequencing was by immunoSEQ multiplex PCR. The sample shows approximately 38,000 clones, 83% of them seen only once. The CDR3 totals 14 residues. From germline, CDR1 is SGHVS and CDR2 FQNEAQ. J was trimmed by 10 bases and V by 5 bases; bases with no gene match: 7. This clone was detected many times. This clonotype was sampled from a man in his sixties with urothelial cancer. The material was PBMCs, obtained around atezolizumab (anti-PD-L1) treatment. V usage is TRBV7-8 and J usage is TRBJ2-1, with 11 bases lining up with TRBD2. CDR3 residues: CASSNSGGVWEQFF. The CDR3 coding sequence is TGTGCCAGCAGCAATAGCGGGGGGGTATGGGAGCAGTTCTTC. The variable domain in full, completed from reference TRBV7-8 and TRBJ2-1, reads GAGVSQSPRYKVAKRGQDVALRCDPISGHVSLFWYQQALGQGPEFLTYFQNEAQLDKSGLPSDRFFAERPEGSVSTLKIQRTQQEDSAVYLCASSNSGGVWEQFFGPGTRLTVL.